Listed below are T cell receptor beta chains from one sample, sequenced in a study of regulatory T cells in long-lasting Graves disease. TCRdb processed the multiplex PCR reads anew with MiXCR; each CDR3 protein has one entry. The repertoire consists of roughly 410,000 distinct CDR3 sequences, with 15% occurring once and the leading ten covering about 8.2%. These records were also assigned to another study, of T cells in Graves' hyperthyroidism and ophthalmopathy.

Source: peripheral blood mononuclear cells (PBMCs), taken at new diagnosis, from a patient treated with antithyroid drugs. These receptors all come from a woman aged 40 to 50 with Graves disease. CDR3s include the opening cysteine and the closing phenylalanine or tryptophan. D genes are given only for firm matches. Expanded clones are given a class, and other clones once, few, many or no size at all.

clone_size	v_call	d_call	j_call	cdr3_nt	cdr3_aa
many	TRBV12-3/TRBV12-4	.	TRBJ2-2	TGTGCCAGCAGTTTAAGTAGGGGGGTAAGCCTCCGAGAGGAGCTGTTTTTT	CASSLSRGVSLREELFF
many	TRBV11-3	.	TRBJ2-7	TGTGCCAGCAGACTGATCGAAGGCGAGCAGTACTTC	CASRLIEGEQYF
many	TRBV18	.	TRBJ1-2	TGTGCCAGCTCACCGGACGGAGACTATGGCTACACCTTC	CASSPDGDYGYTF
.	TRBV7-9	TRBD2	TRBJ2-3	TGTGCCAGCAGCCCATCCCGGGGGCGGGAGGGCATTAGCTCAGATACGCAGTATTTT	CASSPSRGREGISSDTQYF
many	TRBV5-6	TRBD2	TRBJ2-4	TGTGCCAGCCGGGAGGGCCGCGGAAACATTCAGTACTTC	CASREGRGNIQYF
many	TRBV29-1	TRBD1	TRBJ1-2	TGCAGCGCCTACCTCTCAGGGGGTAACTATGGCTACACCTTC	CSAYLSGGNYGYTF
.	TRBV19	.	TRBJ2-1	TGTGCCAGTAGTCGAACCGAGGATAACAATGAGCAGTTCTTC	CASSRTEDNNEQFF
.	TRBV30	.	TRBJ2-7	TGTGCCTGGAGTGTACTCCGGGTCGTCGGGGGCGAGCAGTACTTC	CAWSVLRVVGGEQYF
.	TRBV6-5	TRBD2	TRBJ2-7	TGTGCCAGCAGTTGGACTAGCGGAGGCTACGAGCAGTACTTC	CASSWTSGGYEQYF
many	TRBV12-5	TRBD1	TRBJ2-7	TGTGCTAGCAATCCCGGGACAGGGACCTACGAGCAGTACTTC	CASNPGTGTYEQYF
.	TRBV4-2	.	TRBJ2-2	TGTGCCAGCAGCCAAGCAGGTCCGGGAGCAATGAACACCGGGGAGCTGTTTTTT	CASSQAGPGAMNTGELFF
.	TRBV24-1	.	TRBJ1-2	TGTGCCACCAGTGATTTGAACGGTGACTATGGCTACACCTTC	CATSDLNGDYGYTF
few	TRBV7-9	.	TRBJ2-1	TGTGCCAGCAGCCTCGACGGGACTCCCAATGAGCAGTTCTTC	CASSLDGTPNEQFF
many	TRBV12-3/TRBV12-4	.	TRBJ1-1	TGTGCCAGCAGTTTAGTACTCAACACTGAAGCTTTCTTT	CASSLVLNTEAFF
.	TRBV3-1	.	TRBJ1-5	TGTGCCAGCAGCCAAGGGGCCTACAATCAGCCCCAGCATTTT	CASSQGAYNQPQHF
.	TRBV5-1	TRBD1	TRBJ1-2	TGCGCCAGCCAAAGGGACAGGGGGAACTATGGCTACACCTTC	CASQRDRGNYGYTF
few	TRBV18	TRBD1	TRBJ2-3	TGTGCCAGCTCACCCTCCGCCGGGACAGGGGGCACAGATACGCAGTATTTT	CASSPSAGTGGTDTQYF
few	TRBV7-2	.	TRBJ2-7	TGTGCCAGCAGCTTAGAAGCAACGTCCGGGGGCTACGAGCAGTACTTC	CASSLEATSGGYEQYF
many	TRBV12-3/TRBV12-4	.	TRBJ2-1	TGTGCCAGCAGTTTGGGGGCTTCCAATGAGCAGTTCTTC	CASSLGASNEQFF
.	TRBV5-1	.	TRBJ2-3	TGCGCCAGCAGCTTGGGGCAGGGCAACGCGGATACGCAGTATTTT	CASSLGQGNADTQYF
many	TRBV28	.	TRBJ2-7	TGTGCCAGCAGTCCCCTAAGCGGCTACGAGCAGTACTTC	CASSPLSGYEQYF
many	TRBV12-3/TRBV12-4	.	TRBJ1-1	TGTGCCAGCAGTTTAACGAATCCATGGTTGAGCACTGAAGCTTTCTTT	CASSLTNPWLSTEAFF
many	TRBV28	TRBD2	TRBJ2-7	TGTGCCAGCAGTCAGACGACTAGCGGGGCCTACGAGCAGTACTTC	CASSQTTSGAYEQYF
many	TRBV3-1	TRBD1	TRBJ1-2	TGTGCCAGCAGCCAGTCCCTCCAGGGGGCGAGGGAATATGGCTACACCTTC	CASSQSLQGAREYGYTF
few	TRBV5-1	.	TRBJ1-6	TGCGCCAGCAGCTTGTATGGGGGTACCTATAATTCACCCCTCCACTTT	CASSLYGGTYNSPLHF
.	TRBV3-1	.	TRBJ2-3	TGTGCCAGCAGCCAAGCCGAGGTGGATACGCAGTATTTT	CASSQAEVDTQYF
few	TRBV19	TRBD1	TRBJ1-5	TGTGCCAGTACAAGGGACAGGGAGGGATATAGCAATCAGCCCCAGCATTTT	CASTRDREGYSNQPQHF
many	TRBV12-3/TRBV12-4	TRBD2	TRBJ2-7	TGTGCCAGCAGTCGACTAGCGGGAGTTTACGAGCAGTACTTC	CASSRLAGVYEQYF
many	TRBV7-2	.	TRBJ2-4	TGTGCCAGCAGCTTACACGGAACAGGGGGGGGAAACATTCAGTACTTC	CASSLHGTGGGNIQYF
many	TRBV7-9	.	TRBJ2-1	TGTGCCAGCAGCCCCAGGGTTTCTTACAACAATGAGCAGTTCTTC	CASSPRVSYNNEQFF